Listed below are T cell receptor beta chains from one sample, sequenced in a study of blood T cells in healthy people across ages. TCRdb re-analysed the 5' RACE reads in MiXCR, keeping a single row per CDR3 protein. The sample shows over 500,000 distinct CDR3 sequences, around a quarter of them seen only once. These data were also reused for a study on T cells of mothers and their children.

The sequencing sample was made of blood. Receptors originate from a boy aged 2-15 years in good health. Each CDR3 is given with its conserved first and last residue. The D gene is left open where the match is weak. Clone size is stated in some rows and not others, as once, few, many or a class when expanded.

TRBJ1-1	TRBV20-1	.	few	CSARSTENTEAFF	TGCAGTGCTAGATCGACAGAGAACACTGAAGCTTTCTTT
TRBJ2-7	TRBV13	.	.	CASSLASSSSYEQYF	TGTGCCAGCAGCTTAGCTAGCAGTAGCTCCTACGAGCAGTACTTC
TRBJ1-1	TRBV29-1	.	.	CSGREGLSTEAFF	TGCAGCGGCAGAGAGGGGCTGAGCACTGAAGCTTTCTTT
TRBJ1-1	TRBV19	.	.	CASTMGWAGTEAFF	TGTGCCAGTACCATGGGTTGGGCTGGGACTGAAGCTTTCTTT
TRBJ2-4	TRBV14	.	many	CASSQEAETVQYF	TGTGCCAGCAGCCAAGAAGCTGAAACGGTTCAGTACTTC
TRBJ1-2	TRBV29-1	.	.	CSVDQNLGGYTF	TGCAGCGTTGACCAGAATCTAGGTGGCTACACCTTC
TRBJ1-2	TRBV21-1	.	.	CASSKGGTYGYTF	TGTGCCAGCAGCAAAGGCGGTACCTATGGCTACACCTTC
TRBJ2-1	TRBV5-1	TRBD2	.	CASSFSTSVNEQFF	TGCGCCAGCAGCTTCAGTACTAGCGTCAATGAGCAGTTCTTC
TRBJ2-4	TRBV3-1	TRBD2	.	CASSQDVGLAAKNIQYF	TGTGCCAGCAGCCAAGATGTGGGACTAGCGGCCAAAAACATTCAGTACTTC
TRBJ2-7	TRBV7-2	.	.	CASSNRVGYEQYF	TGTGCCAGCAGCAACCGGGTAGGCTACGAGCAGTACTTC
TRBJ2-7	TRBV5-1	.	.	CASSFLFGRFYEQYF	TGCGCCAGCAGCTTCCTGTTCGGCAGGTTCTACGAGCAGTACTTC
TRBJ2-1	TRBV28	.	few	CASSRSGRYYNEQFF	TGTGCCAGCAGTAGGTCGGGGCGGTACTACAATGAGCAGTTCTTC
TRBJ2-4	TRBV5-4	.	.	CASSLEENKNIQYF	TGTGCCAGCAGCTTGGAGGAGAACAAAAACATTCAGTACTTC
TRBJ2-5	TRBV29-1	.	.	CSVDTSSATQYF	TGCAGCGTTGATACCTCCTCGGCGACCCAGTACTTC
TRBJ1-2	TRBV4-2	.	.	CASSQEGIDGYTF	TGTGCCAGCAGCCAAGAGGGGATCGATGGCTACACCTTC
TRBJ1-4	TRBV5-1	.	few	CASSFGHGNEKLFF	TGCGCCAGCAGCTTCGGCCACGGTAATGAAAAACTGTTTTTT
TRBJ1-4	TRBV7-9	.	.	CASSPGMKEKLFF	TGTGCCAGCAGCCCCGGGATGAAGGAAAAACTGTTTTTT
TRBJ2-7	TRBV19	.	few	CASGLGPGDEQYF	TGTGCCAGTGGCCTTGGACCGGGGGACGAGCAGTACTTC
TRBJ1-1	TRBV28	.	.	CASDDGLKNRAQRGAFF	TGTGCCAGCGACGACGGTCTAAAGAACAGGGCCCAAAGGGGAGCTTTCTTT
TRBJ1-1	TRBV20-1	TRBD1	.	CSALDRGHFRSEAFF	TGCAGTGCTTTGGACAGGGGGCATTTCCGTTCTGAAGCTTTCTTT
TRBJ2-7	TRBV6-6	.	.	CASSYPWGEQYF	TGTGCCAGCAGTTACCCTTGGGGAGAGCAGTACTTC
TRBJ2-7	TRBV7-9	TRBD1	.	CASSSKWDREIYEQYF	TGTGCCAGCAGCTCTAAATGGGACAGGGAAATCTACGAGCAGTACTTC
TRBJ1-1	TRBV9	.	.	CASSIGQTTEAFF	TGTGCCAGCAGCATAGGACAGACCACTGAAGCTTTCTTT
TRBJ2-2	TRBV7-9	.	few	CASSSQESNTGELFF	TGTGCCAGCAGCTCACAGGAGTCGAACACCGGGGAGCTGTTTTTT
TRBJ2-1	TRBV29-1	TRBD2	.	CSVVTSGLYNEQFF	TGCAGCGTTGTGACTAGCGGGTTGTACAATGAGCAGTTCTTC
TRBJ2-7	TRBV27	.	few	CASSPGPEYEQYF	TGTGCCAGCAGTCCCGGACCTGAATACGAGCAGTACTTC
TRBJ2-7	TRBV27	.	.	CASSLVGSFYEQYF	TGTGCCAGCAGTTTAGTCGGGTCCTTCTACGAGCAGTACTTC
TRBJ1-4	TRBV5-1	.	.	CAGSWNTFGDEKLFF	TGCGCCGGCAGCTGGAACACCTTTGGGGATGAAAAACTGTTTTTT
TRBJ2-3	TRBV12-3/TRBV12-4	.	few	CASSPDRLSTDTQYF	TGTGCCAGCAGCCCTGACCGCCTTAGCACAGATACGCAGTATTTT
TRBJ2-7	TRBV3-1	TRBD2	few	CASSGLAGDSYEQYF	TGTGCCAGCAGCGGACTAGCGGGAGACTCCTACGAGCAGTACTTC
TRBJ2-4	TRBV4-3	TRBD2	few	CASSQEWGGTKNIQYF	TGCGCCAGCAGCCAAGAATGGGGAGGGACCAAAAACATTCAGTACTTC
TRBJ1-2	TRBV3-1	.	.	CASSQGPDSYYGYTF	TGTGCCAGCAGCCAGGGCCCAGACAGTTACTATGGCTACACCTTC
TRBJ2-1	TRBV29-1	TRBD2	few	CSVALRLAGAYNEQFF	TGCAGCGTTGCCCTAAGACTAGCGGGAGCCTACAATGAGCAGTTCTTC
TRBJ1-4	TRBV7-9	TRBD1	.	CASSKYGQGARRNEKLFF	TGTGCCAGCAGCAAGTACGGGCAGGGGGCAAGGCGCAATGAAAAACTGTTTTTT
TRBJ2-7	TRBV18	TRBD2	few	CASSPQGLAGIYEQYF	TGTGCCAGCTCACCACAAGGACTAGCGGGGATCTACGAGCAGTACTTC
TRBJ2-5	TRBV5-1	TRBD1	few	CASSLRQGNQETQYF	TGCGCCAGCAGCTTGAGACAGGGTAACCAAGAGACCCAGTACTTC
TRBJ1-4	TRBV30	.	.	CAWSVLLNEKLFF	TGTGCCTGGAGTGTACTACTTAATGAAAAACTGTTTTTT